This TCR beta chain was identified during a study of blood T cell repertoires in COVID-19. The assay was immunoSEQ multiplex PCR, and TCRdb's table has in-frame clones only and misses some. This repertoire shows around 500,000 clones, about 85% found once; its top ten account for just over 8%. With 5 bases clipped from V and 7 bases from J, the junction kept 10 bases outside the gene matches. CDR3 length: 14 residues. Germline CDR1 reads MNHEY; CDR2 reads SVGAGI. Participants' reported clinical history set cohort assignment. The TCR comes from a woman aged 60 to 75 who had recovered from COVID-19. The chain joins TRBV6-5 to TRBJ2-7, with TRBD2 identical over 8 bases. The source material was PBMCs or T cells enriched from blood (not recorded which). CDR3 in DNA: TGTGCCAGCAGTCTTAGCGGGATCCCAGGGGAGCAGTACTTC. Translated: CASSLSGIPGEQYF.